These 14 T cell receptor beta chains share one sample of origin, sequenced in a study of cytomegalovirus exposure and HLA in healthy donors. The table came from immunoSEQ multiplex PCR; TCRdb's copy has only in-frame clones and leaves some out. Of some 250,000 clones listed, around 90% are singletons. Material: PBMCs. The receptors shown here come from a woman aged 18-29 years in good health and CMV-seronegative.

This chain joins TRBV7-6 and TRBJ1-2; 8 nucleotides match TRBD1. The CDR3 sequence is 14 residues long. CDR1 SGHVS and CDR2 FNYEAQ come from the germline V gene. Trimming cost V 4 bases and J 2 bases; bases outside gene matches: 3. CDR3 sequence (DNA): TGTGCCAGCAGCTCCTGGGACAGGAACTATGGCTACACCTTC. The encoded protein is CASSSWDRNYGYTF.

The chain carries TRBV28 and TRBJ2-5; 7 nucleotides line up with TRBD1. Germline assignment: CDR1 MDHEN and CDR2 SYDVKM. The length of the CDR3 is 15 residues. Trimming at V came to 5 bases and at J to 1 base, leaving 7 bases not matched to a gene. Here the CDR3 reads CASSIGTAAQETQYF. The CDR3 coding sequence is TGTGCCAGCAGTATAGGGACAGCCGCCCAAGAGACCCAGTACTTC.

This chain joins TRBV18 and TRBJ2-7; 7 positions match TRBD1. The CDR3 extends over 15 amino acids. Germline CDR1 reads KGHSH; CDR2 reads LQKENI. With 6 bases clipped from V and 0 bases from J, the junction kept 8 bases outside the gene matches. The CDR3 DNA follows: TGTGCCAGCTCTCCTGGACAGGCCACCTCCTACGAGCAGTACTTC. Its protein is CASSPGQATSYEQYF.

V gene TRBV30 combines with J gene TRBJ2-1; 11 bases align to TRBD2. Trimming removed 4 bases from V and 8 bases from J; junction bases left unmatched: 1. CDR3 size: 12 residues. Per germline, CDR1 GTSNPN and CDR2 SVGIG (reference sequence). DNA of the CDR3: TGTGCCTGGACTAGCGGGGGGTATGAGCAGTTCTTC. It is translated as CAWTSGGYEQFF.

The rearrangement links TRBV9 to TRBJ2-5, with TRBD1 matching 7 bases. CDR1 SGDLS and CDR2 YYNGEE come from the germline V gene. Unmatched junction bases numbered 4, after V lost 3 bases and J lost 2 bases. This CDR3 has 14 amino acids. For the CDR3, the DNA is TGTGCCAGCAGCGCAGGACAGGAGCAAGAGACCCAGTACTTC. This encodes CASSAGQEQETQYF.

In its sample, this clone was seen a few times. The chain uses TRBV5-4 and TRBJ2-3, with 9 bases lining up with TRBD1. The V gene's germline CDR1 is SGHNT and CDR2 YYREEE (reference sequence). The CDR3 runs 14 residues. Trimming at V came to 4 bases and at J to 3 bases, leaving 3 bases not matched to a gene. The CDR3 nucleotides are TGTGCCAGCAGCCCGGACAGGGGTACAGATACGCAGTATTTT. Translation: CASSPDRGTDTQYF.

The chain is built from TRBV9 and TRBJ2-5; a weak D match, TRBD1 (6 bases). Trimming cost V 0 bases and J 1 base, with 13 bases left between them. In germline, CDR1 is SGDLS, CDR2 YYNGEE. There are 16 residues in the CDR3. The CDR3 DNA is TGTGCCAGCAGCGTAGGTACAGGGTTTTTCCAAGAGACCCAGTACTTC. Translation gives CASSVGTGFFQETQYF. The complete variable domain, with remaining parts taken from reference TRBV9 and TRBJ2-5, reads DSGVTQTPKHLITATGQRVTLRCSPRSGDLSVYWYQQSLDQGLQFLIQYYNGEERAKGNILERFSAQQFPDLHSELNLSSLELGDSALYFCASSVGTGFFQETQYFGPGTRLLVL.

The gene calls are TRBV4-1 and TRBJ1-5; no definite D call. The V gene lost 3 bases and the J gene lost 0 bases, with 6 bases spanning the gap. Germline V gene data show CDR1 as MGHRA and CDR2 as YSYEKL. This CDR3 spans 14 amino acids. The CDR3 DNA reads TGCGCCAGCAGCCAGTTGTATAGCAATCAGCCCCAGCATTTT. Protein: CASSQLYSNQPQHF.

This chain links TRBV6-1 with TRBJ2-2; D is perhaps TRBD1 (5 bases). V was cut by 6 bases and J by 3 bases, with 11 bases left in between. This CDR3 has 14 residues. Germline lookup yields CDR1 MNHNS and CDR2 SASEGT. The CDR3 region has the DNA TGTGCCAGCAGGAAGGGGTTGTACACCGGGGAGCTGTTTTTT. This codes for CASRKGLYTGELFF.

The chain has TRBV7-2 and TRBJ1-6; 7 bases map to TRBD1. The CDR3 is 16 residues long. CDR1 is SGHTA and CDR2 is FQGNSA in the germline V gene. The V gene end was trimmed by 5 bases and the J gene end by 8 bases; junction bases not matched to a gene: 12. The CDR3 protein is CASSPPAGGMDSPLHF. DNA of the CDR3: TGTGCCAGCAGCCCGCCGGCAGGGGGTATGGATTCACCCCTCCACTTT.

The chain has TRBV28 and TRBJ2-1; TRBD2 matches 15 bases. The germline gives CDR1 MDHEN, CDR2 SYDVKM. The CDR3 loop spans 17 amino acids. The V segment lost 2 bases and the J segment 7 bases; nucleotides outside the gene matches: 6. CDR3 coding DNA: TGTGCCAGCAGTTTAAGAGGACTAGCGGGGGGGGTAAATGAGCAGTTCTTC. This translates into CASSLRGLAGGVNEQFF.

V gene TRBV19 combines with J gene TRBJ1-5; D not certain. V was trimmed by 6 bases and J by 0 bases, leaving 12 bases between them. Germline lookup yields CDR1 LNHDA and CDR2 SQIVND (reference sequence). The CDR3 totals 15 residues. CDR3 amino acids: CASRLGRYSNQPQHF. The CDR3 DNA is TGTGCCAGTAGATTAGGGAGATATAGCAATCAGCCCCAGCATTTT.

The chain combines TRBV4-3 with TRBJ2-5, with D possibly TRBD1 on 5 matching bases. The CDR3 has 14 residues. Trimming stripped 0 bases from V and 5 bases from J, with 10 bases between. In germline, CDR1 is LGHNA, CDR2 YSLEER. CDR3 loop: CASSQDYRSETQYF. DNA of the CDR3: TGCGCCAGCAGCCAAGATTACAGGTCTGAGACCCAGTACTTC.

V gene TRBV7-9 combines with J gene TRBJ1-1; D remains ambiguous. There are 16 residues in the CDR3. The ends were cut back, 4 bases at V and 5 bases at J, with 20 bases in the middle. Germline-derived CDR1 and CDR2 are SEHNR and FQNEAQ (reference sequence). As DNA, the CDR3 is TGTGCCAGCAGCTCGAACCCGCCGAGGGTGAGGACTGAAGCTTTCTTT. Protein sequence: CASSSNPPRVRTEAFF.